This T cell receptor (beta chain) comes out of a study of cytomegalovirus exposure and HLA in healthy donors. This CDR3 has 15 residues. Germline trimming cut 5 bases from V and 4 bases from J; bases unmatched to any gene: 4. Germline CDR1 and CDR2: SGHNT and YENEEA. Amplification used 60 Vbeta primers and 13 Jbeta primers. Libraries were prepared by immunoSEQ multiplex PCR; TCRdb keeps only in-frame clonotypes and omits some of them. The sample holds 100,000 to 150,000 clones, approximately 82% seen once. This clone was recorded only once. This sequence was found in a boy aged 2-9 years in good health and CMV-seronegative. The V gene is TRBV11-3, the J gene TRBJ2-1; 11 positions match TRBD2. Sequencing was performed on PBMCs. CDR3 protein: CASSPLAGGYNEQFF. In nucleotides, the CDR3 is TGTGCCAGCAGCCCCTTAGCGGGGGGGTACAATGAGCAGTTCTTC. The complete variable domain, with remaining parts taken from reference TRBV11-3 and TRBJ2-1, reads EAGVVQSPRYKIIEKKQPVAFWCNPISGHNTLYWYLQNLGQGPELLIRYENEEAVDDSQLPKDRFSAERLKGVDSTLKIQPAELGDSAVYLCASSPLAGGYNEQFFGPGTRLTVL.